The 16 T cell receptor beta chains below all came from one sample that was sequenced in a study of blood T cell repertoires in COVID-19. TCRdb's copy holds only in-frame clones and misses some; the assay was immunoSEQ multiplex PCR. The sample shows about 200,000 clones, roughly 80% of them seen only once. The sequencing sample was made of peripheral blood. These TCRs come from a man in his sixties with acute or convalescent COVID-19.

The V and J genes are TRBV11-2 and TRBJ2-1; 14 nucleotides agree with TRBD2. The CDR3 runs 16 residues. From germline, CDR1 is SGHAT and CDR2 FQNNGV. Trimming cost V 4 bases and J 8 bases; bases outside gene matches: 7. As DNA, the CDR3 is TGTGCCAGCAGCTCCTGGGGGACTAGCGGGAGCTATGAGCAGTTCTTC. Its translation is CASSSWGTSGSYEQFF.

V is TRBV12-5 and J is TRBJ1-2, with 7 bases identical to TRBD1. Germline V gene sequence: CDR1 LGHNT, CDR2 FRNRAP. J lost 6 bases, V lost 6 bases, and 7 bases had no gene match. The CDR3 extends over 13 amino acids. The CDR3 nucleotides are TGTGCTAGTGGCATATCAGGGACAGATGGCTACACCTTC. The encoded protein is CASGISGTDGYTF.

The chain joins TRBV5-8 to TRBJ1-3; possible D gene TRBD1, 5 bases. Germline V CDR1 and CDR2: SGHTS, YDEGEE. V lost 4 bases and J lost 0, with 14 bases in between. This CDR3 is 16 amino acids long. CDR3 bases: TGTGCCAGCAGCCCCACAGGCCGACTCTCTGGAAACACCATATATTTT. Protein: CASSPTGRLSGNTIYF.

CDR3 sequence (DNA): TGTGCCACCAGCAGAGATAGGGGCACCGGGGAGCTGTTTTTT. It encodes CATSRDRGTGELFF. The rearrangement links TRBV15 to TRBJ2-2, with a weak D call TRBD1 (5 bases). The germline V gene has CDR1 LNHNV and CDR2 YYDKDF (reference sequence). This CDR3 has 14 amino acids. V lost 0 bases, J lost 4 bases, and 6 bases lay in between.

In this sample, this clone turned up once. The V and J genes are TRBV5-1 and TRBJ1-1, with TRBD1 matching 12 bases. Losses at the gene ends were 4 bases for V and 4 bases for J; bases not matched to a gene: 8. Germline lookup yields CDR1 SGHRS and CDR2 YFSETQ. The length of the CDR3 is 16 residues. CDR3 loop: CASSDGTGGWGTEAFF. As DNA, the CDR3 is TGCGCCAGCAGCGACGGGACAGGGGGCTGGGGCACTGAAGCTTTCTTT.

The chain employs TRBV4-1 and TRBJ1-6; D gene uncertain. Deletions cut 1 base from V and 7 bases from J, with 11 bases between. This CDR3 is built from 15 residues. The germline V gene encodes CDR1 MGHRA and CDR2 YSYEKL. In DNA, the CDR3 is TGCGCCAGCAGCCAAGTATCATCTCAGAATTCACCCCTCCACTTT. This gives the protein CASSQVSSQNSPLHF.

The rearrangement links TRBV6-2 or TRBV6-3 to TRBJ1-5; D possibly corresponds to TRBD1 (6 bases). V lost 2 bases and J 7 bases, leaving 21 bases between the germline ends. The germline V gene has CDR1 MNHEY and CDR2 SVGEGT. The CDR3 length is 17 residues. CDR3 nucleotide sequence: TGTGCCAGCAGTTACGAACAGGGTCGGGCCAATTGGCAGCCCCAGCATTTT. Its translation is CASSYEQGRANWQPQHF.

Ten or more counts support this clone. The rearrangement links TRBV9 to TRBJ1-6; D gene unclear. The V end was cut by 3 bases, the J end by 11 bases, with 15 bases between. In germline, CDR1 is SGDLS, CDR2 YYNGEE. The CDR3 sequence is 14 residues long. The CDR3 spells CASSAEEGVTPLHF. In nucleotides, the CDR3 is TGTGCCAGCAGCGCTGAGGAGGGAGTCACACCCCTCCACTTT. Supplemented by reference TRBV9 and TRBJ1-6, the full variable domain reads DSGVTQTPKHLITATGQRVTLRCSPRSGDLSVYWYQQSLDQGLQFLIQYYNGEERAKGNILERFSAQQFPDLHSELNLSSLELGDSALYFCASSAEEGVTPLHFGNGTRLTVT.

The V gene is TRBV6-1, the J gene TRBJ2-7; 13 bases align to TRBD2. Germline values: CDR1 MNHNS, CDR2 SASEGT. The CDR3 totals 18 residues. J was trimmed by 4 bases and V by 4 bases; bases with no gene match: 13. The CDR3 DNA reads as TGTGCCAGCAGTGCCACTATGAGGACTAGCGGGAGTATGTACGAGCAGTACTTC. This gives the protein CASSATMRTSGSMYEQYF.

The J gene is TRBJ2-7, the V gene TRBV3-1 (or the pseudogene TRBV3-2), with 8 nucleotides matching TRBD2. This CDR3 comprises 13 residues. The V segment lost 2 bases and the J segment 3 bases; nucleotides outside the gene matches: 0. CDR1 is LGHDT and CDR2 is YNNKEL in the germline V gene (reference sequence). The CDR3 bases are TGTGCCAGCAGCCAAAGCGGGGGCTACGAGCAGTACTTC. This encodes CASSQSGGYEQYF.

The V call is TRBV5-1, the J call TRBJ2-3, with TRBD2 matching over 9 bases. The CDR3 runs 15 residues. The germline V gene has CDR1 SGHRS and CDR2 YFSETQ. Unmatched junction bases numbered 8, after V lost 6 bases and J lost 3 bases. The CDR3 coding sequence is TGCGCCAGCAAAGACCTTAGCGGGGGTACAGATACGCAGTATTTT. This encodes CASKDLSGGTDTQYF. The variable domain in full, completed from reference TRBV5-1 and TRBJ2-3, reads KAGVTQTPRYLIKTRGQQVTLSCSPISGHRSVSWYQQTPGQGLQFLFEYFSETQRNKGNFPGRFSGRQFSNSRSEMNVSTLELGDSALYLCASKDLSGGTDTQYFGPGTRLTVL.

V is TRBV25-1 and J is TRBJ1-1; TRBD1 matches at 7 bases. The CDR3 is 14 residues long. V gave up 8 bases and J gave up 2 bases; unmatched junction bases: 8. CDR1 MGHDK and CDR2 SYGVNS come from the germline V gene. CDR3 nucleotide sequence: TGTGCCAGCTCAGGACAGGCCTTTAACACTGAAGCTTTCTTT. This codes for CASSGQAFNTEAFF.

This chain joins TRBV18 and TRBJ2-3, with D hard to call. The V gene's germline CDR1 is KGHSH and CDR2 LQKENI. The CDR3 is made up of 13 amino acids. Trimming stripped 3 bases from V and 5 bases from J, with 9 bases between. The CDR3 DNA reads TGTGCCAGCTCACCTGGTTACGGAGATACGCAGTATTTT. This codes for CASSPGYGDTQYF.

The chain is built from TRBV11-2 and TRBJ2-1; 7 bases align to TRBD1. After removal of 5 bases from V and 9 bases from J, the junction contained 4 bases not matched to a gene. The CDR3 runs 12 residues. Per the germline V gene, CDR1 is SGHAT and CDR2 is FQNNGV. CDR3 residues: CASSRDSGEQFF. The CDR3 DNA reads as TGTGCCAGCAGCCGGGACAGCGGTGAGCAGTTCTTC.

The chain combines TRBV3-1 (or the pseudogene TRBV3-2) with TRBJ2-1; D is possibly TRBD2 (5 bases). The CDR3 has 16 residues. Trimming pared 1 base from V and 0 bases from J, leaving 10 bases between. From germline, CDR1 is LGHDT and CDR2 YNNKEL (reference sequence). The DNA for the CDR3 is TGTGCCAGCAGCCAAGGGACTTCCACCTCCTACAATGAGCAGTTCTTC. Amino acid sequence: CASSQGTSTSYNEQFF.

Regarding this clone: This sample includes further DNA sequences coding for the same CDR3. The chain employs TRBV9 and TRBJ2-7; weak D call: TRBD1 (6 bases). The CDR3 length is 14 residues. From germline, CDR1 is SGDLS and CDR2 YYNGEE. Trimming removed 0 bases at V and 2 bases at J, with 9 bases between. DNA of the CDR3: TGTGCCAGCAGCGTAGGGGCAGGGGCCTACGAGCAGTACTTC. It encodes CASSVGAGAYEQYF.